The TCR beta chain under discussion was sequenced for a study of control samples from healthy donors and cancer patients. The CDR3 consists of 16 residues. Germline V gives CDR1 SEHNR, CDR2 FQNEAQ (reference sequence). V lost 5 bases and J lost 2, with 17 bases in between. Profiling relied on immunoSEQ multiplex PCR, and the TCRdb table lists in-frame clones only, not all of them. The sample contains about 40,000 clones, approximately 90% of which appear only once. This sequence was found in a woman aged 45-59 years in good health. Sequencing was performed on blood. This chain connects TRBV7-9 to TRBJ2-3; TRBD1 might be the D (8 bases). The CDR3 DNA reads as TGTGCCAGCAGCCTAACAGGGGGGAGGGACACAGATACGCAGTATTTT. Amino acids: CASSLTGGRDTDTQYF. The full variable domain, rest sourced from reference TRBV7-9 and TRBJ2-3, is DTGVSQNPRHKITKRGQNVTFRCDPISEHNRLYWYRQTLGQGPEFLTYFQNEAQLEKSRLLSDRFSAERPKGSFSTLEIQRTEQGDSAMYLCASSLTGGRDTDTQYFGPGTRLTVL.